Below are 9 T cell receptor beta chains sequenced from a single sample in a study of breast tumors, draining lymph nodes, adjacent tissues. In TCRdb, the multiplex PCR reads were re-called with MiXCR into one record per CDR3 protein. This table has around 43,000 distinct CDR3 sequences, roughly 24% appearing once. What was sequenced was breast tumor tissue. The receptors come from a female donor with breast cancer. Some clones in this sample may be carry-over from other donors' samples.

This clonotype was seen more than once but under ten times. The CDR3 DNA reads as TGTGCCAGTAGTCACAGGGGACCCGGCTCTGGGGCCAACGTCCTGACTTTC. Protein product: CASSHRGPGSGANVLTF. The gene calls are TRBV19 and TRBJ2-6; 7 bases are a match to TRBD1. The CDR3 extends over 17 amino acids. The junction had 7 bases not matched to a gene; V was cut back by 5 bases and J by 0 bases. Germline assignment: CDR1 LNHDA and CDR2 SQIVND (reference sequence).

Comment on this clonotype: This may be a read error, as it is one base from a much larger clone. This rearrangement joins TRBV20-1 to TRBJ2-7; TRBD2 aligns across 9 bases. The junction had 8 bases not matched to a gene; V was cut back by 1 base and J by 7 bases. The CDR3 has 14 amino acids. The germline gives CDR1 DFQATT, CDR2 SNEGSKA (reference sequence). This CDR3 reads CSARVPGLANEQYF. The CDR3 nucleotides read TGCAGTGCTAGAGTCCCGGGACTAGCCAATGAGCAGTACTTC.

Ten or more counts support this clonotype. The chain joins TRBV9 to TRBJ1-3; D is unclear. Trimming removed 0 bases from V and 4 bases from J, with 14 bases in between. The CDR3 extends over 16 amino acids. Germline CDR1 SGDLS, CDR2 YYNGEE. CDR3 coding DNA: TGTGCCAGCAGCGTAGGAAGCATGATGACGGGAAACACCATATATTTT. It yields the protein CASSVGSMMTGNTIYF.

As to this clonotype: Compared with germline, one end of the junction differs, possibly owing to a read error. This sequence joins TRBV2 and TRBJ2-2; D not resolved. CDR3 length: 15 residues. Germline values: CDR1 SNHLY, CDR2 FYNNEI. The CDR3 region is CASREETINTGELFF. The CDR3 DNA reads as TGTGCCAGCAGGGAAGAGACGATCAACACCGGGGAGCTGTTTTTT.

The rearrangement links TRBV4-1 to TRBJ2-1, with D perhaps matching TRBD1 or TRBD2 (5 bases each). Per the germline V gene, CDR1 is MGHRA and CDR2 is YSYEKL. Trimming stripped 4 bases from V and 4 bases from J, with 17 bases between. This CDR3 has 16 amino acids. The CDR3 is CASSRGWGWDYNEQFF. Written as DNA, the CDR3 is TGCGCCAGCAGCCGAGGGTGGGGGTGGGATTACAATGAGCAGTTCTTC.

This clonotype ranks as medium-sized (0.01 to 0.1%). The rearrangement uses TRBV6-1 and TRBJ2-7; no definite D call. The CDR3 spans 13 residues. The V end lost 0 bases, the J end lost 5 bases, and 8 bases lay between the germline ends. CDR1 is MNHNS and CDR2 is SASEGT in the germline V gene. CDR3 amino acids: CASSEAANHEQYF. The CDR3 region has the DNA TGTGCCAGCAGTGAAGCGGCCAATCACGAGCAGTACTTC.

This clonotype was recorded at least ten times. The genes are TRBV5-1 and TRBJ2-2; 9 nucleotides agree with TRBD2. Germline loops: CDR1 SGHRS, CDR2 YFSETQ. V lost 0 bases, J lost 6 bases, and 3 bases stayed unmatched. The CDR3 is 15 amino acids. This chain's CDR3 is CASSLVAGASGELFF. In DNA form, the CDR3 reads TGCGCCAGCAGCTTGGTAGCGGGAGCGTCCGGGGAGCTGTTTTTT.

In the case of this clonotype: This may be a read error: a much more frequent sequence differs by one nucleotide. This chain's CDR3 is CASSETKDNLVGAGEPFF. CDR3 nucleotide sequence: TGTGCCAGCAGTGAAACCAAGGACAATCTAGTGGGGGCCGGGGAGCCGTTTTTT. V is TRBV2 and J is TRBJ2-2; possible D gene TRBD1, 6 bases. CDR3 length: 18 amino acids. Germline V CDR1 and CDR2: SNHLY, FYNNEI.

This clonotype has at least ten counts. The chain recombines TRBV30 with TRBJ1-2, with D hard to call. Trimming cost V 0 bases and J 13 bases, with 15 bases left between them. Germline CDR1 and CDR2: GTSNPN and SVGIG (reference sequence). The CDR3 is made up of 12 amino acids. Here the CDR3 DNA reads TGTGCCTGGAGTGTAAGATACGGACGCTGCACCTTC. It codes for CAWSVRYGRCTF.